This is a list of T cell receptor beta chains from one sample in a study of blood T cell repertoires in COVID-19. Sequenced by immunoSEQ multiplex PCR; TCRdb stores in-frame clones only, minus some. The sample yields approximately 210,000 clones, approximately 94% seen once. Sample: peripheral blood. Receptors originate from a man younger than 45 with COVID-19, enrolled during active disease. Each CDR3 is given with its conserved first and last residue. D genes are given only for firm matches. A clone size is listed for some rows: how often the clone was seen (once, few, many), or a class if it is expanded.

NA	TRBV5-5	NA	TRBJ2-7	TGTGCCAGCAGCTGGACATTGGACGAGCAGTACTTC	CASSWTLDEQYF
TRBD1	TRBV20-1	NA	TRBJ1-2	TGCAGTGCAGGACAGGGTGTGGGACACACCTTC	CSAGQGVGHTF
NA	TRBV10-3	NA	TRBJ1-1	TGTGCCATCAGTGAGCCCGATGCAGGGCGGAGATACACTGAAGCTTTCTTT	CAISEPDAGRRYTEAFF
NA	TRBV14	NA	TRBJ1-6	TGTGCCAGCAGCTTCAAGGGGCCTAATAATTCACCCCTCCACTTT	CASSFKGPNNSPLHF
NA	TRBV6-2/TRBV6-3	NA	TRBJ2-7	TGTGCCAGCAGTTACCCCTTAGCAGGGGGGCCTTACTACGAGCAGTACTTC	CASSYPLAGGPYYEQYF
NA	TRBV12-3/TRBV12-4	NA	TRBJ1-5	TGTGCCAGCAGTTATACGAGGGATCAGCCCCAGCATTTT	CASSYTRDQPQHF
TRBD2	TRBV30	NA	TRBJ2-1	TGTGCCTGGAGCAGACTAGCGGGGCTCAATGAGCAGTTCTTC	CAWSRLAGLNEQFF
TRBD1	TRBV12-3/TRBV12-4	NA	TRBJ2-5	TGTGCCAGCAGTGTTGACAGGGTAGAGACCCAGTACTTC	CASSVDRVETQYF
NA	TRBV14	once	TRBJ2-3	TGTGCCAGCAGCCGGAGGGATCTGCTAGCGGATACGCAGTATTTT	CASSRRDLLADTQYF
TRBD1	TRBV27	NA	TRBJ1-2	TGTGCCAGCAGTCCGTCCGAAGGGGACAGGTTGTATGGCTACACCTTC	CASSPSEGDRLYGYTF
TRBD1	TRBV6-5	NA	TRBJ2-3	TGTGCCAGCAGGGGACAGGGGATAGATACGCAGTATTTT	CASRGQGIDTQYF
TRBD1	TRBV10-3	NA	TRBJ1-5	TGTGCCACCTCGGACAGGGCTGGGCAGCCCCAGCATTTT	CATSDRAGQPQHF
NA	TRBV30	NA	TRBJ2-3	TGTGCCTGGAGTGTATCCAGGTTCAGCTACACAGATACGCAGTATTTT	CAWSVSRFSYTDTQYF
TRBD1	TRBV28	NA	TRBJ1-2	TGTGCCAGCAGTTCCGGGACAGGGTTCTATGGCTACACCTTC	CASSSGTGFYGYTF
NA	TRBV21-1	NA	TRBJ1-1	TGTGCCAGCAGCAACGTCGGGGGCACTGAAGCTTTCTTT	CASSNVGGTEAFF
NA	TRBV6-5	NA	TRBJ1-3	TGTGCCAGCCACTCGACTGGGAACACCATATATTTT	CASHSTGNTIYF
TRBD1	TRBV27	NA	TRBJ2-6	TGTGCCAGCAGTTTCCAGGGGGTCTCCCCTCCCGGGGCCAACGTCCTGACTTTC	CASSFQGVSPPGANVLTF
NA	TRBV5-5	NA	TRBJ1-1	TGTGCCAGCAGCTTCCTTGGCGGCTCAAACACTGAAGCTTTCTTT	CASSFLGGSNTEAFF
NA	TRBV9	NA	TRBJ2-1	TGTGCCAGCAGCGTTGGCCGGGGCTCCTACAATGAGCAGTTCTTC	CASSVGRGSYNEQFF
NA	TRBV29-1	NA	TRBJ1-1	TGCAGCGTTGACGGGCAGCGGGGTTTCTTT	CSVDGQRGFF
NA	TRBV12-3/TRBV12-4	NA	TRBJ1-6	TGTGCCAGCAGTTTAGGGCTCCCCCTCCACTTT	CASSLGLPLHF
NA	TRBV7-2	NA	TRBJ1-2	TGTGCCAGCAGCTTAGTTGTGACAACGAACTATGGCTACACCTTC	CASSLVVTTNYGYTF
NA	TRBV21-1	NA	TRBJ1-6	TGTGCCAGCTCTCGGTCTCGCGGGGTGTATTCACCCCTCCACTTT	CASSRSRGVYSPLHF
NA	TRBV2	NA	TRBJ1-1	TGTGCCAGCAGGGAGGCTTACAGGGAAAACACTGAAGCTTTCTTT	CASREAYRENTEAFF
TRBD2	TRBV5-1	NA	TRBJ2-7	TGCGCCAGCAGCCGGGCGGGGGGGCCCTACGAGCAGTACTTC	CASSRAGGPYEQYF
TRBD1	TRBV10-3	once	TRBJ1-2	TGTGCCATCAATACAGGGGACGCTAACTATGGCTACACCTTC	CAINTGDANYGYTF
TRBD1	TRBV6-5	NA	TRBJ1-2	TGTGCCAGCAGAAGACAGGGTAACTATGGCTACACCTTC	CASRRQGNYGYTF
NA	TRBV9	NA	TRBJ2-3	TGTGCCAGCAGCTCGGCAGGGGCCCCCACAGATACGCAGTATTTT	CASSSAGAPTDTQYF
TRBD1	TRBV11-1	once	TRBJ2-2	TGTGCCAGCAGCTACATACAGGGGCAGGACACCGGGGAGCTGTTTTTT	CASSYIQGQDTGELFF
NA	TRBV7-2	NA	TRBJ2-7	TGTGCCAGCAGCTTAGAGACGGGGGACTGGGAGCAGTACTTC	CASSLETGDWEQYF
TRBD2	TRBV5-1	NA	TRBJ2-5	TGCGCCAGCAGCTACGGGGGGCAAGAGACCCAGTACTTC	CASSYGGQETQYF
NA	TRBV5-1	once	TRBJ2-1	TGCGCCAGCAGCCGCGGCATCGGCCACTCCTACAATGAGCAGTTCTTC	CASSRGIGHSYNEQFF
NA	TRBV27	NA	TRBJ1-3	TGTGCCAGCAGTAACGGGTACCCTTTAGCTGGAAACACCATATATTTT	CASSNGYPLAGNTIYF
TRBD1	TRBV19	NA	TRBJ2-7	TGTGCCAGTAGCCGATTGGGTGGACAGGGGGCCTACGAGCAGTACTTC	CASSRLGGQGAYEQYF
TRBD1	TRBV10-3	NA	TRBJ1-1	TGTGCCATCAGTAGTGACAGGGTGCGGGCTGAAGCTTTCTTT	CAISSDRVRAEAFF
NA	TRBV29-1	NA	TRBJ2-1	NA	CSVPLWGQGNLRRFF
TRBD1	TRBV10-3	NA	TRBJ1-5	TGTGCCATCAGTGAGTCCTCGACAGGGGCAGGCAATCAGCCCCAGCATTTT	CAISESSTGAGNQPQHF
NA	TRBV5-1	few	TRBJ2-7	TGCGCCAGCAGCGAGCGGGCCTACGAGCAGTACTTC	CASSERAYEQYF
NA	TRBV9	NA	TRBJ1-4	TGTGCCAGCAGCGGCGGGGGACGAGAAAAACTGTTTTTT	CASSGGGREKLFF
NA	TRBV19	NA	TRBJ1-1	TGTGCCAGTAGTACCACATGGTACACCCTTAACACTGAAGCTTTCTTT	CASSTTWYTLNTEAFF
TRBD2	TRBV7-3	NA	TRBJ2-2	TGTGCCAGCAGCTTAACCCCACTAGCGGGGGACACCGGGGAGCTGTTTTTT	CASSLTPLAGDTGELFF
TRBD2	TRBV6-2/TRBV6-3	NA	TRBJ2-7	TGTGCCAGCAGTTTAGCGGGGGCCAACTACGAGCAGTACTTC	CASSLAGANYEQYF
TRBD2	TRBV27	NA	TRBJ2-7	TGTGCCAGCAGTCTCGGACTAGCGGGGGAGCAGTACTTC	CASSLGLAGEQYF
TRBD1	TRBV9	NA	TRBJ2-6	TGTGCCAGCAAGGGGACAGGGGGTTCAGGGGCCAACGTCCTGACTTTC	CASKGTGGSGANVLTF
NA	TRBV27	NA	TRBJ1-6	TGTGCCAGCAGAGAGACAGTTAATAATTCACCCCTCCACTTT	CASRETVNNSPLHF
TRBD1	TRBV7-2	NA	TRBJ2-2	TGTGCCAGCAGCTTAGGTCGGTGGCCTCGGGACAGGGAAACCGGGGAGCTGTTTTTT	CASSLGRWPRDRETGELFF
NA	TRBV14	NA	TRBJ1-1	TGTGCCAGCAGCTTCACAGTGAACACTGAAGCTTTCTTT	CASSFTVNTEAFF
TRBD2	TRBV6-2/TRBV6-3	NA	TRBJ2-5	TGTGCCAGCAGTTACAGCGGGGGGGAGACCCAGTACTTC	CASSYSGGETQYF
TRBD2	TRBV3-1/TRBV3-2	NA	TRBJ2-7	TGTGCCAGCAGCCGCTCCCCCACCGGGACTACCACCTACGAGCAGTACTTC	CASSRSPTGTTTYEQYF
TRBD1	TRBV30	NA	TRBJ1-6	TGTGCCTGGAGACCCGCCGGGACAGTTCATAGCTCACCCCTCCACTTT	CAWRPAGTVHSSPLHF
TRBD2	TRBV5-1	NA	TRBJ2-5	TGCGCCAGCAGCTTAGGACTAGCGGGGGACCAAGAGACCCAGTACTTC	CASSLGLAGDQETQYF
NA	TRBV18	NA	TRBJ2-7	TGTGCCAGCTCACTCATCTCCCCAGGTCCCTCCTACGAGCAGTACTTC	CASSLISPGPSYEQYF
NA	TRBV5-5	NA	TRBJ1-2	TGTGCCAGCAGCTTAACTCCCCTGTGGGGCTACACCTTC	CASSLTPLWGYTF